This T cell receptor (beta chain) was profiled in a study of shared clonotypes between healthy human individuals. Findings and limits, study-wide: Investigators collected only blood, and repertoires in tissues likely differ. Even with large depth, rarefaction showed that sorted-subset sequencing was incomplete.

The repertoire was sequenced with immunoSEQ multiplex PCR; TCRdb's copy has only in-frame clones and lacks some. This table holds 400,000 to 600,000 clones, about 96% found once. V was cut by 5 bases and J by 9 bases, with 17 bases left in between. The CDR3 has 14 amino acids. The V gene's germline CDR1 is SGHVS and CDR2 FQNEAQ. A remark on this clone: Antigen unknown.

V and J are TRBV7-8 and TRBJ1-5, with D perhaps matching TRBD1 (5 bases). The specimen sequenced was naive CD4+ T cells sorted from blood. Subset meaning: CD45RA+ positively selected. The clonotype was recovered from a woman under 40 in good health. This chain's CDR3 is CASSAGRQGPPQHF. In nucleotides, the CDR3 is TGTGCCAGCAGCGCTGGGCGGCAGGGACCGCCCCAGCATTTT.